Each of the 7 T cell receptor beta chains below was sequenced from the same sample in a study of vaccination and CD4 T cells after COVID-19. The Oncomine TCR Beta short-read assay was applied to DNA of cultured CD4+ T cells. TCRdb ran MiXCR on the PCR reads and lists one entry per CDR3 protein. The repertoire holds roughly 20,000 distinct CDR3 sequences, with over 25% as singletons. For these TCRs, the target antigens are not known. Regarding treatment: roughly 10-day PBMC culture with coronavirus spike peptide pools or control peptides (ViraFEST assay). The sequenced sample was cultured CD4+ T cells from blood. The receptor source for this set is a human donor with COVID-19.

The chain has TRBV11-3 and TRBJ2-1; TRBD2 is a possible D gene (5 bases). The germline CDR1 and CDR2 sequences are SGHNT and YENEEA. CDR3 length: 16 amino acids. V lost 1 base, J lost 5 bases, and 15 bases lay in between. CDR3 in amino acids: CASSLVSGWKDNEQFF. CDR3 DNA sequence: TGTGCCAGCAGCTTAGTCTCGGGGTGGAAGGACAATGAGCAGTTCTTC. Combining the CDR3 with reference TRBV11-3 and TRBJ2-1 gives the whole variable domain EAGVVQSPRYKIIEKKQPVAFWCNPISGHNTLYWYLQNLGQGPELLIRYENEEAVDDSQLPKDRFSAERLKGVDSTLKIQPAELGDSAVYLCASSLVSGWKDNEQFFGPGTRLTVL.

This chain uses TRBV7-6 with TRBJ2-2; 11 nucleotides match TRBD2. The CDR3 runs 16 residues. V lost 2 bases, J lost 7 bases, and 6 bases stayed unmatched. CDR1 is SGHVS and CDR2 is FNYEAQ in the germline V gene. For the CDR3, the DNA is TGTGCCAGCAGCTTACGTAGCGGGGGGGCTAACGGGGAGCTGTTTTTT. Its protein is CASSLRSGGANGELFF.

The J gene is TRBJ1-3, the V gene TRBV27; possible D gene TRBD1, 6 bases. Trimming removed 11 bases at V and 3 bases at J, with 20 bases between. The CDR3 totals 15 residues. The germline gives CDR1 MNHEY, CDR2 SMNVEV (reference sequence). CDR3 region: CASTGTKGGGNTIYF. CDR3 sequence (DNA): TGTGCCTCTACGGGGACAAAGGGAGGTGGAAACACCATATATTTT.

This chain's CDR3 is CSARDATSGGMRTDTQYF. CDR3 DNA: TGCAGTGCTAGAGATGCGACTAGCGGGGGGATGAGGACAGATACGCAGTATTTT. The gene calls are TRBV20-1 and TRBJ2-3; TRBD2 matches at 13 bases. The V gene's germline CDR1 is DFQATT and CDR2 SNEGSKA (reference sequence). CDR3 length equals 18 residues. V lost 0 bases to trimming and J lost 3 bases; unmatched junction nucleotides: 9.

This clonotype appeared a few times. The chain links TRBV28 to TRBJ1-6, with 7 bases lining up with TRBD1. Germline loops: CDR1 MDHEN, CDR2 SYDVKM. V trimming: 8 bases; J trimming: 6 bases; junction bases outside the gene matches: 10. The CDR3 consists of 15 residues. DNA of the CDR3: TGTGCCAGCTGCGAGGACAGGAACGCTAATTCACCCCTCCACTTT. Translating gives CASCEDRNANSPLHF.

Only a few counts were recorded for this clonotype. The chain joins TRBV4-1 to TRBJ1-2, with unresolved D. V was cut by 4 bases and J by 0 bases, with 12 bases left in between. This CDR3 spans 15 amino acids. Germline V gene data show CDR1 as MGHRA and CDR2 as YSYEKL. CDR3 in amino acids: CASSPEEGSNYGYTF. The CDR3 nucleotides are TGCGCCAGCAGCCCCGAGGAGGGCTCTAACTATGGCTACACCTTC.

The CDR3 protein is CATSPVVAGATQYF. The CDR3 nucleotides are TGTGCCACATCCCCCGTGGTGGCGGGGGCGACCCAGTACTTC. The V and J genes are TRBV10-3 and TRBJ2-5, with TRBD2 as a possible D gene (7 bases). Germline CDR1 and CDR2: ENHRY and SYGVKD. CDR3 size: 14 residues. V lost 10 bases and J 7 bases, leaving 22 bases between the germline ends.